These 3 T cell receptor beta chains came from one sample sequenced in a study of blood T cell repertoires in COVID-19. This table comes from immunoSEQ multiplex PCR, and its TCRdb copy is limited to in-frame clones, with some not included. The table shows about 170,000 clones, with roughly 80% occurring only once. Sequencing was done on a sample of peripheral blood. These receptors were collected from an elderly woman with acute or convalescent COVID-19.

The rearrangement links TRBV3-1 (or the pseudogene TRBV3-2) to TRBJ2-7, with 9 bases aligning to TRBD2. The V gene's germline CDR1 is LGHDT and CDR2 YNNKEL (reference sequence). Germline trimming cut 1 base from V and 0 bases from J; bases unmatched to any gene: 4. This CDR3 has 16 amino acids. CDR3 in DNA: TGTGCCAGCAGCCAAGGACTAGCGGTGATCTCCTACGAGCAGTACTTC. This gives the protein CASSQGLAVISYEQYF.

The chain employs TRBV5-1 and TRBJ1-4; possibly TRBD1 for D (5 bases). Trimming left V 2 bases short and J 4 bases short, with 9 bases between. In germline, CDR1 is SGHRS, CDR2 YFSETQ. The CDR3 runs 14 residues. The CDR3 reads CASSFQGLNEKLFF. CDR3 DNA sequence: TGCGCCAGCAGCTTTCAGGGCCTTAATGAAAAACTGTTTTTT.

The rearrangement uses TRBV6-6 and TRBJ1-5; 7 nucleotides agree with TRBD1. Germline V gene sequence: CDR1 MNHNY, CDR2 SVGAGI (reference sequence). J lost 3 bases, V lost 6 bases, and 8 bases had no gene match. The CDR3 has 15 residues. Here the CDR3 reads CASSQGQQFNQPQHF. The DNA for the CDR3 is TGTGCCAGCAGCCAGGGACAGCAATTCAATCAGCCCCAGCATTTT.